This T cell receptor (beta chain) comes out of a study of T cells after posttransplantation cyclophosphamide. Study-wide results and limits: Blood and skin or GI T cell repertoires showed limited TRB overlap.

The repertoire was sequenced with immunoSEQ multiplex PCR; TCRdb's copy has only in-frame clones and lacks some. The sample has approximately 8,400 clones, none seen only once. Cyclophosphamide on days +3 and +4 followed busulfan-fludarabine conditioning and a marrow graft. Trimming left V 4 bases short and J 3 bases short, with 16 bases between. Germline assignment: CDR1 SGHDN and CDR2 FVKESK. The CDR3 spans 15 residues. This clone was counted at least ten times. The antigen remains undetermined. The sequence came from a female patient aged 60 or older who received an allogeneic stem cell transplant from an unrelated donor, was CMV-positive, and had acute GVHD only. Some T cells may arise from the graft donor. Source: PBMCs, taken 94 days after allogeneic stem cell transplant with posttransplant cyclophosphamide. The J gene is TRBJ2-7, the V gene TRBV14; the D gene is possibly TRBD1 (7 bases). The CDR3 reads CASSLGGGGVYEQYF. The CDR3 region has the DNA TGTGCCAGCAGCCTCGGAGGAGGGGGCGTCTACGAGCAGTACTTC.